The 3 T cell receptor beta chains presented below share a single source sample, sequenced in a study of cytomegalovirus exposure and HLA in healthy donors. Measured with immunoSEQ multiplex PCR; TCRdb has only the in-frame clones, and not every one. In the table there are 100,000 to 150,000 clones, approximately 90% of which are singletons. The specimen was PBMCs. The receptor set was obtained from a woman in her late teens or twenties in good health and CMV-seronegative.

The V gene is TRBV10-1, the J gene TRBJ2-1; possible D gene TRBD2, 6 bases. CDR3 length equals 14 residues. V lost 4 bases and J 10 bases, leaving 17 bases between the germline ends. The germline gives CDR1 WNHNN, CDR2 SYGVQD (reference sequence). Here the CDR3 DNA reads TGCGCCAGCAGTGCTCTCGGGGGTTGGGGCGAGCAGTTCTTC. The encoded protein is CASSALGGWGEQFF.

CDR3 sequence (DNA): TGTGCCTGGAGTAAGCGGGATGGTTACAATGAGCAGTTCTTC. This translates into CAWSKRDGYNEQFF. The V and J genes are TRBV30 and TRBJ2-1; 7 bases are shared with TRBD2. Germline V gene data show CDR1 as GTSNPN and CDR2 as SVGIG (reference sequence). V shed 2 bases, J shed 4 bases, and the junction held 5 bases outside the gene matches. The CDR3 has 14 residues. The full variable domain, in which reference TRBV30 and TRBJ2-1 provide the parts outside the CDR3, is SQTIHQWPATLVQPVGSPLSLECTVEGTSNPNLYWYRQAAGRGLQLLFYSVGIGQISSEVPQNLSASRPQDRQFILSSKKLLLSDSGFYLCAWSKRDGYNEQFFGPGTRLTVL.

The chain links TRBV7-9 to TRBJ1-1; TRBD1 agrees at 11 bases. The CDR3 spans 19 residues. Per germline, CDR1 SEHNR and CDR2 FQNEAQ (reference sequence). V shed 2 bases, J shed 4 bases, and the junction held 15 bases outside the gene matches. CDR3 coding DNA: TGTGCCAGCAGCTTAATGAAGCCCGGGACAGGGGGACTTACCACTGAAGCTTTCTTT. As protein: CASSLMKPGTGGLTTEAFF.